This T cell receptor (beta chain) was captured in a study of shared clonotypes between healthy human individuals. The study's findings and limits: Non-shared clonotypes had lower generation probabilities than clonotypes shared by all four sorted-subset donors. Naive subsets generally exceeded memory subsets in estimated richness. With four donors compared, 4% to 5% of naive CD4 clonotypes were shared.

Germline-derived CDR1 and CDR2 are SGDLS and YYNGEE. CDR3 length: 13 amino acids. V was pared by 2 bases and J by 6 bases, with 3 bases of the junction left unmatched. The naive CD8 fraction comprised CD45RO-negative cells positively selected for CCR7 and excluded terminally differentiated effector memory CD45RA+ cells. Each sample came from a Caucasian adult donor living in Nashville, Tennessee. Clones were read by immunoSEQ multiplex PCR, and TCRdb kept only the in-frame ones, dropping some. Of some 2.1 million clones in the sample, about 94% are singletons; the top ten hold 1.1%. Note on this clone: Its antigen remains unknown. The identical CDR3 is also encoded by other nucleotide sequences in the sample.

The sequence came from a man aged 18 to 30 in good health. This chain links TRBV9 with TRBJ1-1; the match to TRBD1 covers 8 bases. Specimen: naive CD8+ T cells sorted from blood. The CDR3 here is CASSVGQGPEAFF. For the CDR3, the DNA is TGTGCCAGCAGCGTCGGACAGGGCCCTGAAGCTTTCTTT. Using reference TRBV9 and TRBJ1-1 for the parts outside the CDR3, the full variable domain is DSGVTQTPKHLITATGQRVTLRCSPRSGDLSVYWYQQSLDQGLQFLIQYYNGEERAKGNILERFSAQQFPDLHSELNLSSLELGDSALYFCASSVGQGPEAFFGQGTRLTVV.